This T cell receptor (beta chain) was identified in a study of blood T cell repertoires in COVID-19. Looking at the study overall: Samples came from the United States, Italy and Spain, spanning acute and convalescent COVID-19. Sources were T cells, B-cell-depleted T cells, or PBMCs; the material itself was cDNA or gDNA.

In the source study's methods: The assay estimated nucleated cells by amplifying reference gene primers. The assay was immunoSEQ multiplex PCR, and TCRdb's table has in-frame clones only and misses some. The DNA gave D and trimming, while V, J and clone size come from that table. This table holds nearly 350,000 clones, more than 75% found once. There are 15 residues in the CDR3. Per the germline V gene, CDR1 is KGHDR and CDR2 is SFDVKD. The J segment lost 3 bases and the V segment lost 1 base, leaving 1 base of the junction unmatched. Sequencing was performed on peripheral blood. The chain links TRBV24-1 to TRBJ2-1, with 8 bases matching TRBD2. The receptor was derived from a woman aged 18-29 years who had recovered from COVID-19. Here the CDR3 reads CATSDFLAGYNEQFF. For the CDR3, the DNA is TGTGCCACCAGTGATTTTCTAGCGGGCTACAATGAGCAGTTCTTC.